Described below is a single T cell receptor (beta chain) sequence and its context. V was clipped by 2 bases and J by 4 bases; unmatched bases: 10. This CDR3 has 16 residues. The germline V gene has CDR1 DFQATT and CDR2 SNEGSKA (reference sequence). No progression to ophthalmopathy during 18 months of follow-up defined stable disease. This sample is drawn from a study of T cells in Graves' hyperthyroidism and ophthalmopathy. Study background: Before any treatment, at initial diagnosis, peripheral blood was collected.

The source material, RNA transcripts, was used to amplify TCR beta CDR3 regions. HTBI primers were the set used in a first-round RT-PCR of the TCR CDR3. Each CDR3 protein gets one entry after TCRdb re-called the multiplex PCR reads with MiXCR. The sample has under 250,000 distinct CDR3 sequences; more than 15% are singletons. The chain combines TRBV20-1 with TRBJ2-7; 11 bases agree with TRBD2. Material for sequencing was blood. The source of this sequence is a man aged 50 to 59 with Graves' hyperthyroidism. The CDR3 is CSARIGTSGRPYEQYF. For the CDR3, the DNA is TGCAGTGCTAGAATCGGAACTAGCGGGAGACCGTACGAGCAGTACTTC.